A single sample gave rise to the 3 T cell receptor beta chains below, sequenced in a study of post-analysis software for immune sequencing data. Unique molecular identifiers featured in each of the TCR beta cDNA libraries. MiXCR, applied by TCRdb to the PCR reads, yields one record per CDR3 protein. The table includes 150,000 to 200,000 distinct CDR3 sequences, around 36% detected once. Sequencing used blood, obtained after autologous hematopoietic stem cell transplantation. These receptor sequences come from a girl between 10 and 17 years old with multiple sclerosis.

The chain links TRBV29-1 to TRBJ1-1, with D uncertain. Trimming stripped 8 bases from V and 4 bases from J, with 11 bases between. The CDR3 covers 11 residues. CDR1 and CDR2 from the germline V gene are SQVTM and ANQGSEA. CDR3 loop: CSYGWGTEAFF. The DNA for the CDR3 is TGCAGCTATGGATGGGGCACTGAAGCTTTCTTT.

This clonotype was observed many times. This sequence joins TRBV20-1 and TRBJ2-7; TRBD2 matches 7 bases. The J segment lost 5 bases and the V segment lost 1 base, leaving 8 bases of the junction unmatched. Per germline, CDR1 DFQATT and CDR2 SNEGSKA (reference sequence). The CDR3 is made up of 14 amino acids. As DNA, the CDR3 is TGCAGTGCTAGAGGGCTAGCGGACGCGGACGAGCAGTACTTC. Encoded protein: CSARGLADADEQYF.

This clonotype showed up just a few times. The chain is built from TRBV29-1 and TRBJ2-1; D unclear. The V gene's germline CDR1 is SQVTM and CDR2 ANQGSEA. CDR3 length equals 13 residues. Trimming took off 3 bases at V and 5 bases at J, with 11 bases between the two ends. Written as DNA, the CDR3 is TGCAGCGTTGAGGCAGCGTTCAACAATGAGCAGTTCTTC. Its translation is CSVEAAFNNEQFF.